This T cell receptor beta chain originates from a study of early T cells in non-severe SARS-CoV-2 infection. Study information: The sequenced material was bulk RNA from unsorted whole blood, and its chains were unpaired. General observations from the study: Reliance on VDJdb matching favored anti-spike CD8 responses; private and CD4 specificities were missed.

This clonotype came up many times. No antigen is known for it. This CDR3 contains 13 residues. The V end lost 4 bases, the J end lost 10 bases, and 11 bases lay between the germline ends. Germline assignment: CDR1 SGHTA and CDR2 FQGTGA. Attached unique molecular identifiers marked individual cDNA molecules. MiXCR was run by TCRdb on the 5' RACE reads, yielding one entry per CDR3 protein. The data hold some 49,000 distinct CDR3 sequences, with 10% to 15% observed a single time. J is TRBJ2-6 and V is TRBV7-3; no reliable D call. What was sequenced was whole blood. This clonotype was obtained from an adult who was a healthcare worker with PCR-confirmed SARS-CoV-2 infection or an uninfected control (not recorded which). CDR3 coding DNA: TGTGCCAGCAGCTACAAGGGCCCTAACGTCCTGACTTTC. Amino acid sequence: CASSYKGPNVLTF.